The T cell receptor (beta chain) described here comes from a study of cytomegalovirus exposure and HLA in healthy donors. Study-level information: From HLA-typed donors, an early data release held tens of millions of unique TCRs.

The ends lost 2 bases at V and 1 base at J; junction bases unmatched: 6. The CDR3 extends over 18 amino acids. CDR1 is ENHRY, CDR2 SYGVKD, per germline. PCR used 60 Vbeta primers and 13 Jbeta primers. TCRdb keeps only in-frame clones here, not all; method: immunoSEQ multiplex PCR. Of around 160,000 clones listed, approximately 82% are singletons. Points from the study as a whole: Roughly uniform sequencing depth across donors was assumed, possibly incorrectly. Cytomegalovirus association was listed for roughly 160 TCR beta chains.

Of note for this clone: Its target is not known.

The sample taken for sequencing was PBMCs. The sequence came from a male donor in good health and CMV-seropositive. The chain carries TRBV10-3 and TRBJ2-3, with 13 bases aligning to TRBD2. In DNA form, the CDR3 reads TGTGCCATCAGTGAGACACTAGCGGGGGGGAGTGGCACAGATACGCAGTATTTT. Amino acids: CAISETLAGGSGTDTQYF.